The 3 T cell receptor beta chains given below trace back to one sample, sequenced in a study of T-cell memory formation after mild COVID-19. TCRdb recomputed calls from the 5' RACE reads with MiXCR, one row per CDR3 protein. The sample has around 420,000 distinct CDR3 sequences, 24% seen once. The sequencing input was PBMCs or a T cell subset sorted from them (not recorded which). These receptors all come from an adult woman who had mild COVID-19 (a few samples of this study predate the infection). Cell type and time point are not known.

This clonotype has a handful of counts. The chain joins TRBV12-3 or TRBV12-4 to TRBJ2-3, with TRBD1 matching over 9 bases. V was pared by 3 bases and J by 1 base, with 2 bases of the junction left unmatched. This CDR3 is built from 15 residues. CDR3 DNA: TGTGCCAGCAGTTTTACAGGGGGCGGCACAGATACGCAGTATTTT. Amino acids: CASSFTGGGTDTQYF.

This clonotype came up a few times. V usage is TRBV15 and J usage is TRBJ2-1; D perhaps matches TRBD1 (7 bases). V was pared by 3 bases and J by 7 bases, with 16 bases between. This CDR3 is built from 15 residues. Germline CDR1 is LNHNV and CDR2 is YYDKDF (reference sequence). The CDR3 protein is CATSREEGALNEQFF. The CDR3 DNA reads as TGTGCCACCAGCAGGGAGGAGGGGGCCTTGAATGAGCAGTTCTTC.

This clonotype appeared a few times. V gene TRBV5-1 combines with J gene TRBJ1-2; the D is unclear. Germline lookup yields CDR1 SGHRS and CDR2 YFSETQ. The V gene lost 4 bases and the J gene lost 2 bases, with 12 bases spanning the gap. This CDR3 is 14 amino acids long. DNA for the CDR3: TGCGCCAGCAGCCCCGGGAGTTCCAACTATGGCTACACCTTC. This gives the protein CASSPGSSNYGYTF.